The source of this T cell receptor beta chain is a study of blood T cell repertoires in COVID-19. Per the authors' pipeline: Using reference gene primer amplification, nucleated cell counts were estimated. The assay was immunoSEQ multiplex PCR, and TCRdb's table has in-frame clones only and misses some. From that table come the V and J calls and clone size; the DNA was used to work out D and trimming. The table has 270,000 or so clones, approximately 90% seen once; the top ten hold about 3%. The age range of participants was about 18 to 95 years, with residence in roughly 25 US areas. In assigning cohorts, the study relied on participant-reported clinical history. A COVID-19 case had been met by exposed participants during the 2 weeks before study entry. Germline lookup yields CDR1 MNHEY and CDR2 SMNVEV (reference sequence). Trimming stripped 3 bases from V and 6 bases from J, with 9 bases between. The CDR3 totals 13 residues.

The chain carries TRBV27 and TRBJ2-1; a possible D gene is TRBD2 (5 bases). The sequence was collected from a man aged 35-49 years who had been exposed to COVID-19. Sequencing used PBMCs or T cells enriched from blood (not recorded which). The CDR3 spells CASSLAEGNEQFF. Here the CDR3 DNA reads TGTGCCAGCAGTTTGGCCGAGGGCAATGAGCAGTTCTTC.